A selection of T cell receptor beta chains follows, all from one sample in a study of follicular helper T cells after annual influenza vaccination. Using immunoSEQ multiplex PCR, the repertoire was profiled, and TCRdb retains in-frame clones only, with some absent. Counted here are 9,500 or so clones, 75% to 90% occurring once; the ten biggest clones make up 4.1%. The input for sequencing was CXCR5+ CD38- circulating T follicular helper cells from blood, taken 7 days after influenza vaccination. These receptors all come from an adult who received the influenza vaccine. Both conserved end residues are part of each CDR3. The D gene is left open where the match is weak. The size entry is marked missing in some rows and otherwise reads once, few, many or a size class.

TRBJ1-2 TRBV20-1 - - TGCAGTGCTAGAGCCACTTTGAGCTACACCTTC CSARATLSYTF
TRBJ1-1 TRBV6-1 - TRBD1 TGTGCCAGCAAACCAGGGGGCGCAATGAACACTGAAGCTTTCTTT CASKPGGAMNTEAFF
TRBJ2-1 TRBV6-1 - - TGTGCCAGCAGCCGCCGGGAGTTCAATGAGCAGTTCTTC CASSRREFNEQFF
TRBJ2-5 TRBV9 - TRBD2 TGTGCCAGCAGCGCCGGACTAGCGGGGGGGAAAGAGACCCAGTACTTC CASSAGLAGGKETQYF
TRBJ2-4 TRBV18 - - TGTGCCAGCTCTCCACCGGGCCTAGACAAAAACATTCAGTACTTC CASSPPGLDKNIQYF
TRBJ2-3 TRBV14 - - TGTGCCAGCAGCAGAGCTGCAGGGCGGGATACGCAGTATTTT CASSRAAGRDTQYF
TRBJ2-3 TRBV9 - - TGTGCCAGCAGCGTAGATCCCGGGGGGACAAGTACGCAGTATTTT CASSVDPGGTSTQYF
TRBJ1-2 TRBV7-2 once - TGTGCCAGCAGCTTAGGCGGGGCAGTAGCATGGTATGGCTACACCTTC CASSLGGAVAWYGYTF
TRBJ2-3 TRBV4-1 - - TGCGCCAGCAGCCAAGATCGAGGACTCCCTGGGAGAGATACGCAGTATTTT CASSQDRGLPGRDTQYF
TRBJ2-2 TRBV4-2 - TRBD2 TGTGCCAGCAGCCAAGAAATGGCTAGCGGGAACGGGGAGCTGTTTTTT CASSQEMASGNGELFF
TRBJ1-1 TRBV10-1 - TRBD1 TGCGCCAGCAGTCCGGGACAGGGGGACCGCAAAGCTTTCTTT CASSPGQGDRKAFF
TRBJ2-5 TRBV7-2 - TRBD2 TGTGCCAGCAGCTTAGTGGCGGGGGGGCCCCAAGAGACCCAGTACTTC CASSLVAGGPQETQYF
TRBJ1-4 TRBV5-8 - - TGTGCCAGCAGCGGCCGGGAGGCAACTAATGAAAAACTGTTTTTT CASSGREATNEKLFF
TRBJ1-5 TRBV30 - - TGTGCCTGGAGTCCGGGTACAGGGATGGGCAATCAGCCCCAGCATTTT CAWSPGTGMGNQPQHF
TRBJ2-5 TRBV5-4 - - TGTGCCAGCAGCTTTATACAGGGAGTCCAAGAGACCCAGTACTTC CASSFIQGVQETQYF
TRBJ2-5 TRBV5-1 - TRBD2 TGCGCCAGCAGCCGGGACTATCAAGAGACCCAGTACTTC CASSRDYQETQYF
TRBJ2-1 TRBV18 - TRBD2 TGTGCCAGCTCACAGCCGGGACTAGCGGGGCCTATAGAGCAGTTCTTC CASSQPGLAGPIEQFF
TRBJ1-2 TRBV30 - TRBD1 TGTGCCTGGAGGACAGGGGGGGTATATGGCTACACCTTC CAWRTGGVYGYTF
TRBJ1-3 TRBV14 few - TGTGCCAGCAGCCAAGCGGGGGTTCTTACCATATATTTT CASSQAGVLTIYF
TRBJ1-4 TRBV5-5 - - TGTGCCAGCAGCCCTCCATCCCGAAACAGTGAGGAAAAACTGTTTTTT CASSPPSRNSEEKLFF
TRBJ1-1 TRBV5-4 - - TGTGCCAGCAGCTTTTGGGGGCGCCTGGGGGCCACTGAAGCTTTCTTT CASSFWGRLGATEAFF
TRBJ1-4 TRBV7-9 - - TGTGCCAGCAGCTCAGGACAGCGGCGTGAAAAACTGTTTTTT CASSSGQRREKLFF
TRBJ2-5 TRBV18 - - TGTGCCAGCTCACCAAGGTCACAAGAGACCCAGTACTTC CASSPRSQETQYF
TRBJ1-5 TRBV29-1 - TRBD1 TGCAGCGTCCGGACAGGCGATCAGCCCCAGCATTTT CSVRTGDQPQHF
TRBJ1-6 TRBV2 few - TGTGCCAGCAGGAGGGACGGCCATTCACCCCTCCACTTT CASRRDGHSPLHF
TRBJ2-5 TRBV5-1 once TRBD2 TGCGCCAGCAGCTTGGAGGGACTAAAAGAGACCCAGTACTTC CASSLEGLKETQYF
TRBJ1-5 TRBV7-2 - - TGTGCCAGCAGCTTACGAGGGGACGTGGCCAATCAGCCCCAGCATTTT CASSLRGDVANQPQHF
TRBJ2-1 TRBV5-8 - - TGTGCCAGCAGCTTTACGGTGCGCCACAATGAGCAGTTCTTC CASSFTVRHNEQFF
TRBJ1-2 TRBV5-1 few TRBD1 TGCGCCAGCAGCCGGGACAGTTCCTATGGCTACACCTTC CASSRDSSYGYTF
TRBJ1-1 TRBV18 - TRBD1 TGTGCCAGCTCACCCGGGACAGAGAACACTGAAGCTTTCTTT CASSPGTENTEAFF
TRBJ2-1 TRBV7-3 - - TGTGCCAGCAGCTTAGCAGGGCCCCGCTCCTACAATGAGCAGTTCTTC CASSLAGPRSYNEQFF
TRBJ2-7 TRBV14 - TRBD2 TGTGCCAGCAGCCAGGTCCGCGGGGGAACTTACTACGAGCAGTACTTC CASSQVRGGTYYEQYF
TRBJ2-1 TRBV27 once TRBD1 TGTGCCAGCAGTCGCCGGACAGGGACAAGCTCCTACAATGAGCAGTTCTTC CASSRRTGTSSYNEQFF
TRBJ2-1 TRBV2 - - TGTGCCAGCAGTGATGAGTACTCCGGCTCTTACAATGAGCAGTTCTTC CASSDEYSGSYNEQFF
TRBJ2-3 TRBV27 - - TGTGCCAGCAGTTTACGGGAAGGAGATACGCAGTATTTT CASSLREGDTQYF
TRBJ2-1 TRBV11-2 - TRBD2 TGTGCCAGCAGCTTAATAAACCTAGCGGGGGGATACAATGAGCAGTTCTTC CASSLINLAGGYNEQFF
TRBJ2-1 TRBV29-1 - - TGCAGCGTGGCAGGGGTGGAGCGGGGTACCGGCAATGAGCAGTTCTTC CSVAGVERGTGNEQFF
TRBJ1-1 TRBV5-6 - - TGTGCCAGCAGCTTTTGGGGGCGCCTGGGGGCCACTGAAGCTTTCTTT CASSFWGRLGATEAFF
TRBJ1-5 TRBV6-1 few - TGTGCCAGCAACCGGGACGGACGAATTCAGCCCCAGCATTTT CASNRDGRIQPQHF
TRBJ1-4 TRBV2 - - TGTGCCAGCCGACGGGTTAATGAAAAACTGTTTTTT CASRRVNEKLFF
TRBJ2-3 TRBV10-1 - - TGCGCCAGCAGTGAGAGGGACACAGATACGCAGTATTTT CASSERDTDTQYF
TRBJ2-1 TRBV9 - - TGTGCCAGCAGCGCGGCGGTGGACCCGAGCTACAATGAGCAGTTCTTC CASSAAVDPSYNEQFF
TRBJ1-2 TRBV5-1 - - TGCGCCAGCAGCTTGGAGGCAGCATTGCCTGAATATGGCTACACCTTC CASSLEAALPEYGYTF
TRBJ2-7 TRBV18 - - TGTGCCAGCTCACCGGGGAAGGGTGCGGGCGAGCAGTACTTC CASSPGKGAGEQYF
TRBJ2-2 TRBV6-5 - - TGTGCCAGCAGTCCCAACAGGGTTACCGGGGAGCTGTTTTTT CASSPNRVTGELFF
TRBJ1-4 TRBV30 few - TGTGCCTGGAGTGTCGGGGGGGCTCTTGAAAAACTGTTTTTT CAWSVGGALEKLFF
TRBJ2-2 TRBV2 once TRBD1 TGTGCCAGCAGCGTCCCAAACAGGGGACCCAACACCGGGGAGCTGTTTTTT CASSVPNRGPNTGELFF
TRBJ2-1 TRBV9 - TRBD2 TGTGCCAGCAGCACCCGACTAGCGGGGTACAATGAGCAGTTCTTC CASSTRLAGYNEQFF
TRBJ2-1 TRBV19 - - TGTGCCAGTAGTATTCCAGGGCCCAATGAGCAGTTCTTC CASSIPGPNEQFF